Shown below are 5 T cell receptor beta chains from a single sample sequenced in a study of blood T cell repertoires in COVID-19. Some clones are missing from TCRdb's copy, which holds only in-frame ones; the method was immunoSEQ multiplex PCR. Among about 190,000 clones listed, about 88% were seen once. Sequencing was performed on peripheral blood. These receptors were obtained from a man aged 18 to 35 with active or convalescent COVID-19.

The chain links TRBV6-5 to TRBJ1-2; 9 nucleotides align to TRBD1. The junction had 3 bases not matched to a gene; V was cut back by 4 bases and J by 3 bases. The CDR3 is 14 amino acids. Germline values: CDR1 MNHEY, CDR2 SVGAGI. The CDR3 DNA reads as TGTGCCAGCAGTTCCCGGACAGGGGACTATGGCTACACCTTC. Amino acid sequence: CASSSRTGDYGYTF.

The J gene is TRBJ1-1, the V gene TRBV19; a possible D gene is TRBD1 (6 bases). Germline assignment: CDR1 LNHDA and CDR2 SQIVND (reference sequence). Trimming removed 6 bases at V and 1 base at J, with 12 bases between. This CDR3 contains 14 residues. This chain's CDR3 is CASREIRGNTEAFF. The CDR3 coding sequence is TGTGCCAGTAGAGAGATCAGGGGGAACACTGAAGCTTTCTTT.

This clone is a singleton in its sample. The chain combines TRBV11-2 with TRBJ2-3; tentative D call: TRBD2 (5 bases). Germline V CDR1 and CDR2: SGHAT, FQNNGV. The CDR3 has 15 amino acids. The ends were cut back, 5 bases at V and 2 bases at J, with 14 bases in the middle. CDR3 in DNA: TGTGCCAGCAGCCGGGGAAGCCAGTTCACAGATACGCAGTATTTT. It is translated as CASSRGSQFTDTQYF. The whole variable domain, filled in from reference TRBV11-2 and TRBJ2-3, reads EAGVAQSPRYKIIEKRQSVAFWCNPISGHATLYWYQQILGQGPKLLIQFQNNGVVDDSQLPKDRFSAERLKGVDSTLKIQPAKLEDSAVYLCASSRGSQFTDTQYFGPGTRLTVL.

The chain joins TRBV7-9 to TRBJ2-1; 9 bases line up with TRBD2. V trimming: 6 bases; J trimming: 5 bases; junction bases outside the gene matches: 11. This CDR3 contains 16 residues. From germline, CDR1 is SEHNR and CDR2 FQNEAQ (reference sequence). CDR3 coding DNA: TGTGCCAGCAGACCCCCGTCAGCGGGGGGCAACAATGAGCAGTTCTTC. Encoded protein: CASRPPSAGGNNEQFF. Full variable domain (remainder filled in from reference TRBV7-9 and TRBJ2-1): DTGVSQNPRHKITKRGQNVTFRCDPISEHNRLYWYRQTLGQGPEFLTYFQNEAQLEKSRLLSDRFSAERPKGSFSTLEIQRTEQGDSAMYLCASRPPSAGGNNEQFFGPGTRLTVL.

CDR3 in amino acids: CASSLDSTSGRYNEQFF. The CDR3 coding sequence is TGTGCCAGCAGCCTTGACTCGACTAGCGGGAGGTACAATGAGCAGTTCTTC. V gene TRBV14 combines with J gene TRBJ2-1; 13 bases are shared with TRBD2. Germline assignment: CDR1 SGHDN and CDR2 FVKESK. This CDR3 has 17 residues. V trimming: 4 bases; J trimming: 4 bases; junction bases outside the gene matches: 7.